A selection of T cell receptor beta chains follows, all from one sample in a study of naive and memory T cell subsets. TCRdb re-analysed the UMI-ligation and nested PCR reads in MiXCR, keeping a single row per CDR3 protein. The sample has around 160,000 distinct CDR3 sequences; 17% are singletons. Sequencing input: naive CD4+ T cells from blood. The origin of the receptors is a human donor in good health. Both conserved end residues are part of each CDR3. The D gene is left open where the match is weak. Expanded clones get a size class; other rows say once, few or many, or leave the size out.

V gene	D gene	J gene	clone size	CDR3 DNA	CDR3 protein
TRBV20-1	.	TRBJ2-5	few	TGCAGTGCGCAGACCCGAAGAGGTCAAGAGACCCAGTACTTC	CSAQTRRGQETQYF
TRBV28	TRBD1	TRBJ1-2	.	TGTGCCAGCACACAGGGACAGGGGACCTATGGCTACACCTTC	CASTQGQGTYGYTF
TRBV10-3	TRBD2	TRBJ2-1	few	TGTGCCATCACTCAGACTAGCGGGGTCGGCTACAATGAGCAGTTCTTC	CAITQTSGVGYNEQFF
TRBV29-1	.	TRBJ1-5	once	TGCAGCGTTGGCACAGAGTCTAATCAGCCCCAGCATTTT	CSVGTESNQPQHF
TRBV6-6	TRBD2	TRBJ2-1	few	TGTGCCAGCAAGGGACTAGCCGAAAAATACAATGAGCAGTTCTTC	CASKGLAEKYNEQFF
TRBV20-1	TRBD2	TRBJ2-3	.	TGCAGTCGGGCTAGCGGGAGCACAGATACGCAGTATTTT	CSRASGSTDTQYF
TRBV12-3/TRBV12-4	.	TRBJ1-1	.	TGTGCCAGCAGTTGGAACAGGGAAGGGGCTGAAGCTTTCTTT	CASSWNREGAEAFF
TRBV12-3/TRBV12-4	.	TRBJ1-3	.	TGTGCCAGCAGTTTAACGTGGGGACCTTCTGGAAACACCATATATTTT	CASSLTWGPSGNTIYF
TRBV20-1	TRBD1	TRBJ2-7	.	TGCAGTGCTAGGTGGACAGGGTTCCACGAGCAGTACTTC	CSARWTGFHEQYF
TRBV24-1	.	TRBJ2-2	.	TGTGCCACCAGTGATTTTCAGCCCAACACCGGGGAGCTGTTTTTT	CATSDFQPNTGELFF
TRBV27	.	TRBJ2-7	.	TGTGCCAGCAGTCATTTACCGGGGACTTTGAGCTCCTACGAGCAGTACTTC	CASSHLPGTLSSYEQYF
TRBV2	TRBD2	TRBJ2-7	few	TGTGCCAGCAGTGATCGGCTAGCGGGAGGTACCTACGAGCAGTACTTC	CASSDRLAGGTYEQYF
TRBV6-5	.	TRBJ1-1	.	TGTGCCAGCAGTCCCGGAATCAGGGCCAGGAACACTGAAGCTTTCTTT	CASSPGIRARNTEAFF
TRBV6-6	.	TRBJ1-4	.	TGTGCCAGCCAGTTGGGGCAGCGAAATGAACTGTTTTTT	CASQLGQRNELFF
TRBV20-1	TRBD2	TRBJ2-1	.	TGCAGTGCTGGAAACCTAGCGGGAGGGGGGAATGAGCAGTTCTTC	CSAGNLAGGGNEQFF
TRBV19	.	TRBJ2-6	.	TGTGCCAGTAGTAACACTGGGGCCAACGTCCTGACTTTC	CASSNTGANVLTF
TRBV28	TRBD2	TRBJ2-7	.	TGTGCCAGCAGTTTAGACTCATTAGCGGGAGCTCACTACGAGCAGTACTTC	CASSLDSLAGAHYEQYF
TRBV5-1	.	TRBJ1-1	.	TGCGCCAGCAGCCGAAATCAGGGAAAAGCTTTCTTT	CASSRNQGKAFF
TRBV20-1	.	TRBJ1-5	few	TGCAGTGCTAGGCCCAACAGGGTAAGCAATCAGCCCCAGCATTTT	CSARPNRVSNQPQHF
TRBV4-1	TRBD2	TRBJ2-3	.	TGCGCCAGCAGCCCGAGACTAGCGGGAGGGCCCGGAGATACGCAGTATTTT	CASSPRLAGGPGDTQYF
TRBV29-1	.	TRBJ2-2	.	TGCAGCGCCCGTTACCAGGAGACCGGGGAGCTGTTTTTT	CSARYQETGELFF
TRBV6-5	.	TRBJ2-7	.	TGTGCCAGCAGTTACTCGGTAGTTAGCGGAGAGTACGAGCAGTACTTC	CASSYSVVSGEYEQYF
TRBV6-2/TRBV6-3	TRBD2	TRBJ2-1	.	TGTGCCAGCAGGATGACTAGCGGGAGGTCTGAGCAGTTCTTC	CASRMTSGRSEQFF
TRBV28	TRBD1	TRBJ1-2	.	TGTGCCAGCAGTTTTAGGGACAGGGGCGGCTACACCTTC	CASSFRDRGGYTF
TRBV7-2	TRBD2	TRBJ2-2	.	TGTGCCAGCAGCCAAACTCGACTAGCGGGTTCCGGGGAGCTGTTTTTT	CASSQTRLAGSGELFF
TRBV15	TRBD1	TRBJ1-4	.	TGTGCCACCAACAACAGGGGTGAGGGGGCGAATAATGAAAAACTGTTTTTT	CATNNRGEGANNEKLFF
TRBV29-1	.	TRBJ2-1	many	TGCAGCGTTGAGTCGGCTAGCGACTCCAATGAGCAGTTCTTC	CSVESASDSNEQFF
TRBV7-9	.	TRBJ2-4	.	TGTGCCAGCAGCTTAGCGGGGGGAAACATTCAGTACTTC	CASSLAGGNIQYF
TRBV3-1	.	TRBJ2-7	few	TGTGCCAGCAGCCAAGTGTTGGGCGAGCAGTACTTC	CASSQVLGEQYF
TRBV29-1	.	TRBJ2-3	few	TGCAGCGTTGAAGGGGCGGCCAGGAGCCCTAGCACAGATACGCAGTATTTT	CSVEGAARSPSTDTQYF
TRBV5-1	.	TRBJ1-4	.	TGCGCCAGCAGCTTGGAGGGAGCTAATGAAAAACTGTTTTTT	CASSLEGANEKLFF
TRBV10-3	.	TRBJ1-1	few	TGTGCCATCAGGAGGGACTACAACACTGAAGCTTTCTTT	CAIRRDYNTEAFF
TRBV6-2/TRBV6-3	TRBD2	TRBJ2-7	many	TGTGCCAGCAACTACCGGGGGAACGGGAGGGCCGTGTACTTC	CASNYRGNGRAVYF
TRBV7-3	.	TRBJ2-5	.	TGTGCCAGCAGCCCCGGGGGTTTGATGGGGGAGACCCAGTACTTC	CASSPGGLMGETQYF
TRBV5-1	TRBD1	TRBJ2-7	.	TGCGCCAGCAGCTACGGACAGGCCTACGAGCAGTACTTC	CASSYGQAYEQYF
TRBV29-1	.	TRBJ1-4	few	TGCAGCGTCCAATTTAACGAAAAACTGTTTTTT	CSVQFNEKLFF